These 26 T cell receptor beta chains came from one sample sequenced in a study of blood T cells in healthy people across ages. Next came a second PCR, run for about 6 to 12 cycles, which used a sample-barcoded 5' primer along with a J-beta primer mix. Via MiXCR, TCRdb re-called the 5' RACE reads, giving one row per CDR3 protein. The table records under 1,100,000 distinct CDR3 sequences, around 25% of them present only once. The same specimen was also included in a second study, on T cells of mothers and their children.

Sequenced input: blood. The receptors were gathered from a girl under 10 years old in good health.

This clonotype was detected a few times. This chain joins TRBV29-1 and TRBJ2-7, with 8 bases aligning to TRBD1. The CDR3 is 14 amino acids. Trimming removed 6 bases from V and 5 bases from J; junction bases left unmatched: 12. The germline V gene has CDR1 SQVTM and CDR2 ANQGSEA. The CDR3 DNA sequence: TGCAGCGTAAATTACCGGGACAGGCTAGACGAGCAGTACTTC. Its translation: CSVNYRDRLDEQYF.

This clonotype showed up just a few times. The rearrangement uses TRBV5-5 and TRBJ2-7; the D gene is possibly TRBD2 (6 bases). Between the trimmed V and J ends, which lost 1 base and 6 bases, there was a span of 17 bases. CDR3 length: 15 residues. The V gene's germline CDR1 is SGHKS and CDR2 YYEKEE (reference sequence). The CDR3 sequence is CASSLNPLLGGEQYF. CDR3 nucleotides: TGTGCCAGCAGCTTGAATCCCCTTCTGGGGGGCGAGCAGTACTTC.

V gene TRBV9 combines with J gene TRBJ2-7; 8 bases align to TRBD1. The germline gives CDR1 SGDLS, CDR2 YYNGEE. The CDR3 is 14 residues long. Losses at the gene ends were 0 bases for V and 2 bases for J; bases not matched to a gene: 1. The CDR3 region has the DNA TGTGCCAGCAGCGTAGTGGACAGGGCCTACGAGCAGTACTTC. This codes for CASSVVDRAYEQYF.

The V call is TRBV10-3, the J call TRBJ2-3; 9 bases align to TRBD2. Germline values: CDR1 ENHRY, CDR2 SYGVKD. V was clipped by 3 bases and J by 2 bases; unmatched bases: 9. CDR3 size: 17 residues. The DNA of the CDR3 is TGTGCCATCAGTGACACCCCCCAGCGGGGGGACACAGATACGCAGTATTTT. It codes for CAISDTPQRGDTDTQYF.

This chain's CDR3 is CASRTGTSVYNEQFF. CDR3 nucleotide sequence: TGCGCCAGCCGGACCGGGACTAGCGTCTACAATGAGCAGTTCTTC. J is TRBJ2-1 and V is TRBV10-2, with 10 bases identical to TRBD2. The V and J ends lost 8 bases and 3 bases, in that order; junction bases with no gene match: 7. This CDR3 contains 15 residues. Per germline, CDR1 WSHSY and CDR2 SAAADI.

This clonotype was picked up a small number of times. The genes are TRBV6-5 and TRBJ2-5; no clear D gene. The CDR3 spans 11 residues. CDR1 MNHEY and CDR2 SVGAGI come from the germline V gene. The V gene lost 6 bases and the J gene lost 5 bases, with 7 bases spanning the gap. This CDR3 is CASRSLETQYF. The DNA of the CDR3 is TGTGCCAGCAGAAGCTTGGAGACCCAGTACTTC.

This clonotype was detected a few times. The gene calls are TRBV7-9 and TRBJ2-3; D not certain. Trimming shortened V by 5 bases and J by 1 base, and 16 bases separated the two germline ends. The length of the CDR3 is 16 residues. Germline V gene data show CDR1 as SEHNR and CDR2 as FQNEAQ (reference sequence). CDR3 in amino acids: CASSQGMGSRTDTQYF. CDR3 in DNA: TGTGCCAGCAGCCAAGGGATGGGATCTCGCACAGATACGCAGTATTTT.

The CDR3 DNA follows: TGTGCCAGCAGCTTGGCCCTTGTAAACACTGAAGCTTTCTTT. It is translated as CASSLALVNTEAFF. V is TRBV5-6 and J is TRBJ1-1; D gene uncertain. This CDR3 spans 14 amino acids. The germline V gene has CDR1 SGHDT and CDR2 YYEEEE. The V gene lost 0 bases and the J gene lost 2 bases, with 8 bases spanning the gap.

The chain recombines TRBV27 with TRBJ1-1; 8 bases are a match to TRBD1. After removal of 2 bases from V and 1 base from J, the junction contained 3 bases not matched to a gene. In germline, CDR1 is MNHEY, CDR2 SMNVEV (reference sequence). This CDR3 comprises 15 residues. CDR3 residues: CASSLGGTGNTEAFF. CDR3 nucleotides: TGTGCCAGCAGTTTAGGTGGGACAGGGAACACTGAAGCTTTCTTT.

The chain uses TRBV28 and TRBJ2-7; D gene ambiguous. The CDR3 is made up of 14 amino acids. V was clipped by 2 bases and J by 3 bases, with 11 bases between them. Germline loops: CDR1 MDHEN, CDR2 SYDVKM. Here the CDR3 reads CASSLGDFLYEQYF. The CDR3 DNA sequence: TGTGCCAGCAGTTTAGGAGACTTTCTCTACGAGCAGTACTTC.

This clonotype occurred a few times. The chain uses TRBV7-2 and TRBJ2-6; the D is unclear. The germline V gene encodes CDR1 SGHTA and CDR2 FQGNSA. Trimming stripped 0 bases from V and 4 bases from J, with 7 bases between. The CDR3 runs to 15 residues. This CDR3 is CASSLAWAGANVLTF. The CDR3, as DNA: TGTGCCAGCAGCTTAGCGTGGGCAGGGGCCAACGTCCTGACTTTC.

The V gene is TRBV7-9, the J gene TRBJ1-3, with D possibly being TRBD1 (5 bases). The CDR3 extends over 13 amino acids. Germline assignment: CDR1 SEHNR and CDR2 FQNEAQ (reference sequence). Trimming removed 4 bases at V and 3 bases at J, with 7 bases between. CDR3 residues: CASSSDIGNTIYF. DNA of the CDR3: TGTGCCAGCAGCTCGGACATTGGAAACACCATATATTTT.

Comment on this clonotype: A read error is possible here, since a much larger clone lies one base away. The chain recombines TRBV9 with TRBJ2-5, with 8 positions matching TRBD2. The J call may be incorrect, as the DNA end agrees better with TRBJ2-7. This CDR3 region has 14 residues. The germline CDR1 and CDR2 sequences are SGDLS and YYNGEE. CDR3 in DNA: TGTGCCGGCAGCGTGGCGGGGGGCTCCTACGAGCAGTACTTC. This codes for CAGSVAGGSYEQYF.

The chain uses TRBV6-2 or TRBV6-3 and TRBJ2-3; D may be TRBD1 or TRBD2 (5 bases each). CDR3 length: 15 residues. V was cut by 2 bases and J by 4 bases, with 13 bases left in between. The V gene's germline CDR1 is MNHEY and CDR2 SVGEGT. CDR3 DNA: TGTGCCAGCAGTTACGGGCAGGGACCTCCAGATACGCAGTATTTT. This codes for CASSYGQGPPDTQYF.

The chain carries TRBV5-1 and TRBJ1-1; the match to TRBD1 covers 7 bases. Per the germline V gene, CDR1 is SGHRS and CDR2 is YFSETQ. The CDR3 is 13 amino acids. J was trimmed by 8 bases and V by 7 bases; bases with no gene match: 11. CDR3 loop: CASYSPTGAEAFF. The CDR3 nucleotides read TGCGCCAGCTACAGCCCCACAGGGGCCGAAGCTTTCTTT.

Regarding this clonotype: At one boundary the junction diverges from the germline segment, which might be a read error. The chain carries TRBV15 and TRBJ2-5; the D is unclear. This CDR3 is built from 15 residues. CDR1 and CDR2 (germline): LNHNV, YYDKDF (reference sequence). The CDR3 loop is CATSRDGNNQETQYF. The DNA for the CDR3 is TGCGCCACCAGCAGAGATGGGAATAACCAAGAGACCCAGTACTTC.

The chain couples TRBV28 to TRBJ2-5, with D hard to call. Germline values: CDR1 MDHEN, CDR2 SYDVKM. The V gene lost 6 bases and the J gene lost 5 bases, with 22 bases spanning the gap. The CDR3 contains 16 residues. CDR3 sequence reads: CASSPGATRSEETQYF. The CDR3 region has the DNA TGTGCCAGCAGCCCCGGAGCTACCCGATCGGAGGAGACCCAGTACTTC. Drawing the rest from reference TRBV28 and TRBJ2-5, the complete variable domain is DVKVTQSSRYLVKRTGEKVFLECVQDMDHENMFWYRQDPGLGLRLIYFSYDVKMKEKGDIPEGYSVSREKKERFSLILESASTNQTSMYLCASSPGATRSEETQYFGPGTRLLVL.

The chain carries TRBV4-1 and TRBJ1-2; D not certain. Per germline, CDR1 MGHRA and CDR2 YSYEKL. The CDR3 consists of 16 residues. V was clipped by 4 bases and J by 8 bases, with 23 bases between them. The CDR3 region is CASSLQLFREVGGYTF. Written as DNA, the CDR3 is TGCGCCAGCAGCCTTCAGCTTTTCCGGGAAGTAGGGGGCTACACCTTC.

This sequence joins TRBV3-1 and TRBJ2-1; 9 bases match TRBD1. The CDR3 extends over 16 amino acids. Unmatched junction bases numbered 7, after V lost 5 bases and J lost 2 bases. Germline CDR1 reads LGHDT; CDR2 reads YNNKEL (reference sequence). The CDR3 protein is CASSAQGAWAYNEQFF. DNA for the CDR3: TGTGCCAGCAGCGCACAGGGGGCGTGGGCCTACAATGAGCAGTTCTTC.

This clonotype was detected only a few times. The chain joins TRBV6-2 or TRBV6-3 to TRBJ1-5, with D hard to call. This CDR3 has 18 residues. In germline, CDR1 is MNHEY, CDR2 SVGEGT. V lost 0 bases to trimming and J lost 4 bases, with 19 bases between them. As DNA, the CDR3 is TGTGCCAGCAGTTACTCGAGGCTAGTCTGGGATGATAATCAGCCCCAGCATTTT. Its translation: CASSYSRLVWDDNQPQHF.

This clonotype has only a few counts. The chain links TRBV4-1 to TRBJ1-3; D may be TRBD1 (5 bases). V lost 2 bases to trimming and J lost 4 bases, with 12 bases between them. The CDR3 contains 15 residues. Germline CDR1 and CDR2: MGHRA and YSYEKL. As DNA, the CDR3 is TGCGCCAGCAGCCAACTGGGACTTGAAGGAAACACCATATATTTT. This codes for CASSQLGLEGNTIYF.

This clonotype came up a few times. The chain joins TRBV2 to TRBJ1-1, with TRBD1 as a possible D gene (6 bases). CDR1 SNHLY and CDR2 FYNNEI come from the germline V gene. The CDR3 contains 14 residues. V was cut by 8 bases and J by 1 base, with 14 bases left in between. The CDR3 DNA follows: TGTGCCAGCGGACAGCGGGCCCGGAACACTGAAGCTTTCTTT. Its protein is CASGQRARNTEAFF.

This clonotype was seen more than once but under ten times. The chain employs TRBV20-1 and TRBJ2-7; TRBD1 matches 9 bases. Germline V gene lookup returns CDR1 DFQATT and CDR2 SNEGSKA (reference sequence). The V gene end was trimmed by 4 bases and the J gene end by 5 bases; junction bases not matched to a gene: 6. The CDR3 totals 13 residues. In nucleotides, the CDR3 is TGCAGTGCTACCGGGACAGGGAGGAACGAGCAGTACTTC. Its translation is CSATGTGRNEQYF.

The rearrangement links TRBV6-1 to TRBJ2-3, with 7 positions matching TRBD2. The CDR3 spans 17 residues. With V trimmed by 2 bases and J by 7 bases, 15 bases remained unmatched. Germline CDR1 reads MNHNS; CDR2 reads SASEGT. CDR3 sequence (DNA): TGTGCCAGCAGTGAACGGATAGCGGGCTCCTTATCACATACGCAGTATTTT. It yields the protein CASSERIAGSLSHTQYF.

The chain employs TRBV7-2 and TRBJ1-2; D may be TRBD1 (5 bases). The germline V gene encodes CDR1 SGHTA and CDR2 FQGNSA. Trimming left V 11 bases short and J 7 bases short, with 26 bases between. The CDR3 is 15 residues long. The DNA of the CDR3 is TGTGCCGCTCAAACAGGAGGGACCGGTTCGGGTGGCTACACCTTC. It translates to CAAQTGGTGSGGYTF.

CDR3 bases: TGTGCCAGCAGACGGGACCGCAATCCTCAAGAGACCCAGTACTTC. As protein: CASRRDRNPQETQYF. The rearrangement uses TRBV7-2 and TRBJ2-5; possibly TRBD1 or TRBD2 for D (5 bases each). Germline V gene data show CDR1 as SGHTA and CDR2 as FQGNSA. CDR3 length: 15 residues. The ends were cut back, 6 bases at V and 2 bases at J, with 16 bases in the middle. Full variable domain (missing parts from reference TRBV7-2 and TRBJ2-5): GAGVSQSPSNKVTEKGKDVELRCDPISGHTALYWYRQSLGQGLEFLIYFQGNSAPDKSGLPSDRFSAERTGGSVSTLTIQRTQQEDSAVYLCASRRDRNPQETQYFGPGTRLLVL.